The clone carrying this T cell receptor beta chain was detected many times. This CDR3 is built from 13 residues. Deletions cut 8 bases from V and 5 bases from J, with 10 bases between. Germline CDR1 is SNHLY and CDR2 is FYNNEI. These data belong to a study of T cells in Graves' hyperthyroidism and ophthalmopathy. Using RNA transcripts as the source, TCR beta CDR3 regions were amplified. The TCR CDR3 first-round RT-PCR relied on the HTBI primer set. TCRdb analysed the multiplex PCR reads with MiXCR anew, one entry per CDR3 protein. The profile shows 250,000 to 300,000 distinct CDR3 sequences, 15% to 20% of them singletons.

Sequenced input: blood. This chain uses TRBV2 with TRBJ1-6, with D unclear. The receptor was isolated from a woman between 55 and 75 years old with Graves' ophthalmopathy. As DNA, the CDR3 is TGTGCCAGCGGGTGGCAGAATAATTCACCCCTCCACTTT. Its translation: CASGWQNNSPLHF. Looking up the rest from reference TRBV2 and TRBJ1-6 gives the full variable domain: EPEVTQTPSHQVTQMGQEVILRCVPISNHLYFYWYRQILGQKVEFLVSFYNNEISEKSEIFDDQFSVERPDGSNFTLKIRSTKLEDSAMYFCASGWQNNSPLHFGNGTRLTVT.